This T cell receptor (beta chain) stems from a study of cytomegalovirus exposure and HLA in healthy donors. Trimming removed 4 bases at V and 1 base at J, with 13 bases between. This CDR3 has 15 amino acids. From germline, CDR1 is MNHNS and CDR2 SASEGT. The PCR made use of 60 Vbeta and 13 Jbeta primers. Produced via immunoSEQ multiplex PCR; TCRdb's table is partial and in-frame only. The sample holds 100,000 to 150,000 clones, 81% seen once. This rearrangement joins TRBV6-1 to TRBJ2-5; the D is unclear. The clonotype originates from a man aged 18 to 29 in good health and CMV-seronegative. The sample taken for sequencing was PBMCs. CDR3 DNA sequence: TGTGCCAGCAGTGGTGTGGGTACAGCCCAAGAGACCCAGTACTTC. Translated: CASSGVGTAQETQYF.